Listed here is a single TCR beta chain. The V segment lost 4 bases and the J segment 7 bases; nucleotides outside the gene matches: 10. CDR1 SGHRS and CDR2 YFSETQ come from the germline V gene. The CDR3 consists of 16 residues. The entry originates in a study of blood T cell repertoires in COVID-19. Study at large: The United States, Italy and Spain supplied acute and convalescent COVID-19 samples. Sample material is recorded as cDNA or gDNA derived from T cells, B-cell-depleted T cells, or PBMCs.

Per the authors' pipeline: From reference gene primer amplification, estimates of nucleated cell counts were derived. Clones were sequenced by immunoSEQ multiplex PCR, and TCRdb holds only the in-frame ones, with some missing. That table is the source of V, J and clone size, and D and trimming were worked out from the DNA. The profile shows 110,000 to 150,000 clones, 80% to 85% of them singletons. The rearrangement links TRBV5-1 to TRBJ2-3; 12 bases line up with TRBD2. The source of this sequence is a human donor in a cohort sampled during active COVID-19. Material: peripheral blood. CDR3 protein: CASSLLAGGPKYTQYF. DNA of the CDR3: TGCGCCAGCAGCCTTCTAGCGGGGGGGCCGAAATATACGCAGTATTTT.